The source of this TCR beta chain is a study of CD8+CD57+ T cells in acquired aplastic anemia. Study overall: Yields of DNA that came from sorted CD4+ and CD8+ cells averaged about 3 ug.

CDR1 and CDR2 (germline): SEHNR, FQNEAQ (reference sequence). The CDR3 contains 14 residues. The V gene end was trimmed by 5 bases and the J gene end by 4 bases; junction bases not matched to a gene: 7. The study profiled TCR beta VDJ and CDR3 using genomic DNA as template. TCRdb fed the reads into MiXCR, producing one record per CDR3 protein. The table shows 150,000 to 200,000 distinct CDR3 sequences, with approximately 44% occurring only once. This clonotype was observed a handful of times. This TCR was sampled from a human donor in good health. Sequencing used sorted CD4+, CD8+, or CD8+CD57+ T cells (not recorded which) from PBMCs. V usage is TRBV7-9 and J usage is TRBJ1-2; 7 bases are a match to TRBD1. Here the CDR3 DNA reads TGTGCCAGCAGCAGACAGGGCGGCGCCTATGGCTACACCTTC. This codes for CASSRQGGAYGYTF.